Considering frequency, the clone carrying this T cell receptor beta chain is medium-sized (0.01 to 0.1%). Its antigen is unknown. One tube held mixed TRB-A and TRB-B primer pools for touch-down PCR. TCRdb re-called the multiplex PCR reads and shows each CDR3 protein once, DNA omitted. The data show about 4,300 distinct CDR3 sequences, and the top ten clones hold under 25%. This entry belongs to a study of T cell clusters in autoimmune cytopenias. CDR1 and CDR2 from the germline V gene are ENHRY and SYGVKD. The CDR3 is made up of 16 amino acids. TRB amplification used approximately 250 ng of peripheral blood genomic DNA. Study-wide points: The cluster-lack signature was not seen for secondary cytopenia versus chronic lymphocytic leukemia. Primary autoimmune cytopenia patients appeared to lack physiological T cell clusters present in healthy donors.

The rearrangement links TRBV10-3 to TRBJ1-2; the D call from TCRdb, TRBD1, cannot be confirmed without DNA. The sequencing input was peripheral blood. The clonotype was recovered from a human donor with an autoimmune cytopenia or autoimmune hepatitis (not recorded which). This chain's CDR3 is CAISPIVGQGDYGYTF.